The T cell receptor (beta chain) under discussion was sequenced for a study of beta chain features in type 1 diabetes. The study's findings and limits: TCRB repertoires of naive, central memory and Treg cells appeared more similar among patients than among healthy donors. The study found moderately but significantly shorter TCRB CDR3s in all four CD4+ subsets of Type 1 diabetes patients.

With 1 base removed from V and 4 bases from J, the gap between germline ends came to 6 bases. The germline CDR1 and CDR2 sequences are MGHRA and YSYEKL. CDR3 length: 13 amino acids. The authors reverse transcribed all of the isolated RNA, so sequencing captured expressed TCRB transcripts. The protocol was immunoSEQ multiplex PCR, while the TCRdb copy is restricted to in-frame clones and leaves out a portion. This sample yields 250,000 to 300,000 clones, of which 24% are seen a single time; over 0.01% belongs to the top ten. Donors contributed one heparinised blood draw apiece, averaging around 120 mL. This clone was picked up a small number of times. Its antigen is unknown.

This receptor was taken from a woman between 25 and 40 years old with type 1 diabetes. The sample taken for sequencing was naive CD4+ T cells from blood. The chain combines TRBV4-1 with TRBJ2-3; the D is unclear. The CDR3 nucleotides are TGCGCCAGCAGCCAAGTTAGCCCAGATACGCAGTATTTT. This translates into CASSQVSPDTQYF.